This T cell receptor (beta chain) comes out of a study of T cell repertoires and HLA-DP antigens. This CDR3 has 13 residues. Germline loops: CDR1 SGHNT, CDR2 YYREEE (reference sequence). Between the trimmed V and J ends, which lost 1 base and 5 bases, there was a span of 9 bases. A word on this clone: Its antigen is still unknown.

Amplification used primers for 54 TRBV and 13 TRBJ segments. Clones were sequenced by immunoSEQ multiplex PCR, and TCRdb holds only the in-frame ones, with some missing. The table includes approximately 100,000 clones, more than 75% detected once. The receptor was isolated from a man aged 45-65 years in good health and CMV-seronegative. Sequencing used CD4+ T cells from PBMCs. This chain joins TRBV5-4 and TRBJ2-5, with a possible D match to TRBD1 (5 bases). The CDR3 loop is CASSLLGPETQYF. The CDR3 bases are TGTGCCAGCAGCTTGTTGGGGCCTGAGACCCAGTACTTC.